Each of the 18 T cell receptor beta chains below was sequenced from the same sample in a study of blood T cell repertoires in COVID-19. Repertoires were generated with immunoSEQ multiplex PCR, while TCRdb's copy carries only in-frame clones and drops some. Here the sample spans 100,000 to 150,000 clones, roughly nine tenths being singletons. The sample comprised peripheral blood. Receptor source: a man aged 55 to 69 with COVID-19, enrolled during active disease.

The chain combines TRBV24-1 with TRBJ2-1, with 8 bases aligning to TRBD2. J lost 7 bases, V lost 5 bases, and 12 bases had no gene match. This CDR3 contains 16 residues. Germline V lookup: CDR1 KGHDR, CDR2 SFDVKD. The DNA of the CDR3 is TGTGCCACCAGTGGGATCAGTGCGGGAGGAAGTAATGAGCAGTTCTTC. Translation gives CATSGISAGGSNEQFF.

V and J are TRBV9 and TRBJ1-1; no clear D. Per the germline V gene, CDR1 is SGDLS and CDR2 is YYNGEE. Trimming took off 0 bases at V and 1 base at J, with 7 bases between the two ends. The CDR3 has 14 amino acids. CDR3 protein: CASSVDGGNTEAFF. For the CDR3, the DNA is TGTGCCAGCAGCGTAGACGGAGGGAACACTGAAGCTTTCTTT.

The rearrangement joins TRBV28 to TRBJ1-1; D remains unclear. With 7 bases removed from V and 2 bases from J, the gap between germline ends came to 8 bases. This CDR3 has 12 residues. Per the germline V gene, CDR1 is MDHEN and CDR2 is SYDVKM. In DNA form, the CDR3 reads TGTGCCAGCATTGGCAGTAACACTGAAGCTTTCTTT. Amino acid sequence: CASIGSNTEAFF.

The chain employs TRBV5-5 and TRBJ2-5; D is uncertain. The CDR3 covers 13 residues. Trimming took off 0 bases at V and 2 bases at J, with 5 bases between the two ends. Per germline, CDR1 SGHKS and CDR2 YYEKEE (reference sequence). CDR3 sequence reads: CASSLGRQETQYF. CDR3 coding DNA: TGTGCCAGCAGCTTGGGCAGGCAAGAGACCCAGTACTTC.

The chain is built from TRBV10-1 and TRBJ2-5, with 9 bases lining up with TRBD1. The trim removed 0 bases at V and 5 bases at J, leaving 4 bases unmatched. The V gene's germline CDR1 is WNHNN and CDR2 SYGVQD (reference sequence). The CDR3 loop spans 15 amino acids. CDR3 in DNA: TGCGCCAGCAGTGAGTCAGGGACAGGGCACGAGACCCAGTACTTC. Translating gives CASSESGTGHETQYF.

This CDR3 reads CASSQSGQLNYGYTF. The CDR3 DNA follows: TGCGCCAGCAGCCAATCGGGACAGCTAAACTATGGCTACACCTTC. The V gene is TRBV4-3, the J gene TRBJ1-2; 7 nucleotides agree with TRBD1. The CDR3 has 15 residues. J gave up 2 bases and V 2 bases, and 5 bases lay outside the gene matches. Germline V gene data show CDR1 as LGHNA and CDR2 as YSLEER.

The chain combines TRBV9 with TRBJ2-1, with TRBD2 as a possible D gene (5 bases). CDR3 length: 13 residues. V was cut by 2 bases and J by 9 bases, with 12 bases left in between. Germline CDR1 and CDR2: SGDLS and YYNGEE. The CDR3 here is CASSVGSAGEQFF. The CDR3 nucleotides are TGTGCCAGCAGCGTCGGGTCCGCGGGTGAGCAGTTCTTC.

V gene TRBV11-3 combines with J gene TRBJ1-6; tentatively, D is TRBD1 (6 bases). From germline, CDR1 is SGHNT and CDR2 YENEEA. This CDR3 is built from 16 residues. Trimming took 8 bases from V and 0 from J, leaving 14 bases between them. This CDR3 reads CASAQLGGSYNSPLHF. CDR3 bases: TGTGCCAGCGCACAGTTAGGGGGCTCCTATAATTCACCCCTCCACTTT.

CDR3 region: CASSLDRVQSPLHF. The CDR3 DNA follows: TGCGCCAGCAGCCTGGACAGGGTTCAATCACCCCTCCACTTT. The chain has TRBV5-1 and TRBJ1-6; TRBD1 matches 8 bases. The junction had 7 bases not matched to a gene; V was cut back by 4 bases and J by 10 bases. Germline V lookup: CDR1 SGHRS, CDR2 YFSETQ. The CDR3 has 14 amino acids.

The gene calls are TRBV7-2 and TRBJ2-1, with 7 bases matching TRBD2. J was trimmed by 9 bases and V by 3 bases; bases with no gene match: 5. The germline V gene has CDR1 SGHTA and CDR2 FQGNSA. This CDR3 comprises 13 residues. The CDR3 DNA follows: TGTGCCAGCAGCTTGGGAGGGGCTGGTGAGCAGTTCTTC. It yields the protein CASSLGGAGEQFF. Using reference TRBV7-2 and TRBJ2-1 for the parts outside the CDR3, the full variable domain is GAGVSQSPSNKVTEKGKDVELRCDPISGHTALYWYRQSLGQGLEFLIYFQGNSAPDKSGLPSDRFSAERTGGSVSTLTIQRTQQEDSAVYLCASSLGGAGEQFFGPGTRLTVL.

This clone was observed a handful of times. The CDR3 sequence: CASSYSLRALGYTF. CDR3 DNA: TGTGCCAGCAGTTACTCCTTGAGGGCGCTCGGCTACACCTTC. The chain uses TRBV6-5 and TRBJ1-2, with D hard to call. In germline, CDR1 is MNHEY, CDR2 SVGAGI. V was trimmed by 0 bases and J by 8 bases, leaving 13 bases between them. The CDR3 extends over 14 amino acids.

The V and J genes are TRBV4-2 and TRBJ1-1; a weak D match, TRBD1 (5 bases). This CDR3 region has 15 residues. Germline CDR1 LGHNA, CDR2 YNFKEQ. V was trimmed by 2 bases and J by 0 bases, leaving 10 bases between them. The CDR3 sequence: CASSQRTHLNTEAFF. The CDR3 nucleotides read TGTGCCAGCAGCCAAAGGACACATTTGAACACTGAAGCTTTCTTT.

This CDR3 is CSVEGTGATYEQYF. The CDR3 DNA follows: TGCAGCGTTGAGGGGACAGGGGCCACCTACGAGCAGTACTTC. The chain joins TRBV29-1 to TRBJ2-7; 10 nucleotides align to TRBD1. The CDR3 length is 14 residues. Germline V CDR1 and CDR2: SQVTM, ANQGSEA. V was clipped by 3 bases and J by 2 bases; unmatched bases: 4.

The chain couples TRBV7-9 to TRBJ2-1; TRBD1 might be the D (6 bases). V was clipped by 11 bases and J by 2 bases, with 13 bases between them. Germline V gives CDR1 SEHNR, CDR2 FQNEAQ (reference sequence). The CDR3 has 13 amino acids. CDR3 coding DNA: TGTGCCTGCCGGGACACCGCCTACAATGAGCAGTTCTTC. Translation gives CACRDTAYNEQFF.

This chain connects TRBV11-2 to TRBJ2-3; maybe TRBD2 (5 bases). The germline gives CDR1 SGHAT, CDR2 FQNNGV. CDR3 length: 15 residues. The V gene lost 1 base and the J gene lost 5 bases, with 13 bases spanning the gap. The CDR3 here is CASSLARGAIDTQYF. The CDR3 DNA follows: TGTGCCAGCAGCTTAGCCCGGGGAGCGATAGATACGCAGTATTTT. Combining the CDR3 with reference TRBV11-2 and TRBJ2-3 gives the whole variable domain EAGVAQSPRYKIIEKRQSVAFWCNPISGHATLYWYQQILGQGPKLLIQFQNNGVVDDSQLPKDRFSAERLKGVDSTLKIQPAKLEDSAVYLCASSLARGAIDTQYFGPGTRLTVL.

This clone was detected a few times. The chain is built from TRBV5-1 and TRBJ2-7; D is unclear. Trimming pared 1 base from V and 3 bases from J, leaving 8 bases between. Germline assignment: CDR1 SGHRS and CDR2 YFSETQ. The CDR3 extends over 13 amino acids. DNA for the CDR3: TGCGCCAGCAGCTTGATCCCCCTCTACGAGCAGTACTTC. The encoded protein is CASSLIPLYEQYF. Full variable domain (remainder filled in from reference TRBV5-1 and TRBJ2-7): KAGVTQTPRYLIKTRGQQVTLSCSPISGHRSVSWYQQTPGQGLQFLFEYFSETQRNKGNFPGRFSGRQFSNSRSEMNVSTLELGDSALYLCASSLIPLYEQYFGPGTRLTVT.

The CDR3 coding sequence is TGTGCCACCAAGGGGGCCCGGGCAGATACGCAGTATTTT. It codes for CATKGARADTQYF. The rearrangement links TRBV18 to TRBJ2-3; TRBD1 matches at 7 bases. Germline V gene lookup returns CDR1 KGHSH and CDR2 LQKENI. J gave up 4 bases and V 10 bases, and 8 bases lay outside the gene matches. This CDR3 has 13 residues. Variable domain in full (rest from reference TRBV18 and TRBJ2-3): NAGVMQNPRHLVRRRGQEARLRCSPMKGHSHVYWYRQLPEEGLKFMVYLQKENIIDESGMPKERFSAEFPKEGPSILRIQQVVRGDSAAYFCATKGARADTQYFGPGTRLTVL.

The chain couples TRBV14 to TRBJ2-3; D gene uncertain. The CDR3 runs 16 residues. Deletions cut 1 base from V and 1 base from J, with 12 bases between. CDR1 SGHDN and CDR2 FVKESK come from the germline V gene. The CDR3 loop is CASSQVPAEGTDTQYF. CDR3 in DNA: TGTGCCAGCAGCCAAGTCCCGGCCGAGGGCACAGATACGCAGTATTTT.